These 2 T cell receptor beta chains were all obtained from the same sample, sequenced in a study of T cells after yellow fever vaccination. A single record per CDR3 protein comes from TCRdb applying MiXCR to the 5' RACE reads. Of 450,000 to 650,000 distinct CDR3 sequences listed, 13% are singletons. This material consisted of PBMCs, taken on the day of the yellow fever booster vaccination. These receptors all stem from a man aged 25 to 40 who received the YFV17D yellow fever vaccine.

This chain joins TRBV9 and TRBJ2-3; D is unclear. This CDR3 region has 16 residues. Germline values: CDR1 SGDLS, CDR2 YYNGEE. Trimming removed 0 bases from V and 4 bases from J, with 15 bases in between. DNA for the CDR3: TGTGCCAGCAGCGTAGCTCCAGGTAGCAGGTCAGATACGCAGTATTTT. Residues: CASSVAPGSRSDTQYF.

The chain carries TRBV18 and TRBJ2-1; no firm D call. Between the trimmed V and J ends, which lost 3 bases and 0 bases, there was a span of 9 bases. Germline V gene lookup returns CDR1 KGHSH and CDR2 LQKENI. The length of the CDR3 is 15 residues. CDR3: CASSPKDPSYNEQFF. The CDR3 DNA sequence: TGTGCCAGCTCACCGAAAGATCCCTCCTACAATGAGCAGTTCTTC.